These 27 T cell receptor beta chains share one sample of origin, sequenced in a study of blood T cell repertoires in COVID-19. Method: immunoSEQ multiplex PCR; TCRdb's copy keeps in-frame clones and lacks some. This sample carries 250,000 to 300,000 clones, around 83% of them seen once, and the ten largest clones take less than 5.5%. The sample was PBMCs or T cells enriched from blood (not recorded which). These receptor sequences come from a man aged 35-49 years who had been exposed to COVID-19.

This chain joins TRBV6-5 and TRBJ1-6; D might be TRBD1 (6 bases). From germline, CDR1 is MNHEY and CDR2 SVGAGI. The CDR3 runs to 14 residues. V was trimmed by 4 bases and J by 5 bases, leaving 9 bases between them. CDR3 region: CASSSGHNNSPLHF. The CDR3 coding sequence is TGTGCCAGCAGTTCGGGACATAATAATTCACCCCTCCACTTT.

This clone came up once. J is TRBJ2-2 and V is TRBV28; unclear D gene. Germline V gene lookup returns CDR1 MDHEN and CDR2 SYDVKM. CDR3 length: 12 residues. V dropped 7 bases and J dropped 1 base, with 4 bases sitting between them. The CDR3 coding sequence is TGTGCCAGCACGGTGAACACCGGGGAGCTGTTTTTT. Its translation is CASTVNTGELFF.

The sample holds a few counts of this clone. The rearrangement links TRBV24-1 to TRBJ2-5; D gene unclear. The ends were cut back, 3 bases at V and 7 bases at J, with 8 bases in the middle. CDR1 is KGHDR and CDR2 is SFDVKD in the germline V gene. This CDR3 spans 12 amino acids. In DNA form, the CDR3 reads TGTGCCACCAGTGATGGGCGTCCGACCCAGTACTTC. As protein: CATSDGRPTQYF.

This sequence joins TRBV30 and TRBJ2-3, with 8 nucleotides matching TRBD2. CDR1 and CDR2 (germline): GTSNPN, SVGIG (reference sequence). With V trimmed by 7 bases and J by 0 bases, 18 bases remained unmatched. This CDR3 has 18 residues. The CDR3 DNA reads TGTGCCTACGGGGGGGTAGCGGGACTAGTCTCTAGCACAGATACGCAGTATTTT. It codes for CAYGGVAGLVSSTDTQYF.

This rearrangement joins TRBV7-2 to TRBJ2-7; 9 bases agree with TRBD2. Trimming cost V 5 bases and J 4 bases; bases outside gene matches: 9. The CDR3 is 15 residues long. Germline-derived CDR1 and CDR2 are SGHTA and FQGNSA. DNA for the CDR3: TGTGCCAGCAGCCTATTAGCGGGAGCAAATTACGAGCAGTACTTC. As protein: CASSLLAGANYEQYF.

This clone was found once. The genes are TRBV29-1 and TRBJ1-2; 7 bases map to TRBD1. The junction had 12 bases not matched to a gene; V was cut back by 6 bases and J by 8 bases. The CDR3 has 13 amino acids. The V gene's germline CDR1 is SQVTM and CDR2 ANQGSEA. The CDR3, as DNA: TGCAGCGTGGCCGGGACAGCAAACACGGGCTACACCTTC. Protein product: CSVAGTANTGYTF.

V is TRBV27 and J is TRBJ1-2; 9 bases align to TRBD1. CDR1 is MNHEY and CDR2 is SMNVEV in the germline V gene (reference sequence). V lost 4 bases and J lost 4; bases outside the gene matches: 4. The CDR3 has 14 residues. Written as DNA, the CDR3 is TGTGCCAGCAGTTCAAGGACAGGGGCCTATGGCTACACCTTC. Translated: CASSSRTGAYGYTF.

This clone was seen just once. A read error may account for a junction end that differs from germline. V is TRBV7-7 and J is TRBJ2-1, with 15 nucleotides matching TRBD2. CDR1 and CDR2 (germline): SSHAT, FNYEAQ (reference sequence). CDR3 length: 20 amino acids. CDR3 amino acids: CASSPGTSGRTLHTYNEQFF. The DNA for the CDR3 is TGTGCTAGCAGCCCAGGGACTAGCGGGAGGACCTTACATACTTACAATGAGCAGTTCTTC. The full variable domain, completed using reference TRBV7-7 and TRBJ2-1, is GAGVSQSPRYKVTKRGQDVTLRCDPISSHATLYWYQQALGQGPEFLTYFNYEAQPDKSGLPSDRFSAERPEGSISTLTIQRTEQRDSAMYRCASSPGTSGRTLHTYNEQFFGPGTRLTVL.

J is TRBJ1-1 and V is TRBV11-2, with D unclear. The CDR3 sequence is 12 residues long. The ends were cut back, 3 bases at V and 8 bases at J, with 10 bases in the middle. CDR1 and CDR2 from the germline V gene are SGHAT and FQNNGV. CDR3 sequence reads: CASSFSESEAFF. The CDR3 DNA sequence: TGTGCCAGCAGCTTCTCGGAGTCCGAAGCTTTCTTT.

This clone was observed a handful of times. The chain links TRBV24-1 to TRBJ1-1; D gene unclear. This CDR3 has 13 residues. Germline assignment: CDR1 KGHDR and CDR2 SFDVKD. Trimming shortened V by 4 bases and J by 8 bases, and 13 bases separated the two germline ends. The CDR3 DNA reads TGTGCCACCAGTGACTCGGGAGGTCGAGAAGCTTTCTTT. This sequence encodes CATSDSGGREAFF.

V usage is TRBV27 and J usage is TRBJ2-1, with D tentatively TRBD1 (6 bases). The germline V gene has CDR1 MNHEY and CDR2 SMNVEV (reference sequence). The CDR3 loop spans 14 amino acids. Trimming took 1 base from V and 5 from J, leaving 9 bases between them. DNA for the CDR3: TGTGCCAGCAGTTTATGGCAGGGGAACAATGAGCAGTTCTTC. Protein product: CASSLWQGNNEQFF.

The chain employs TRBV5-6 and TRBJ1-4; TRBD1 agrees at 7 bases. The CDR3 runs to 18 residues. V shed 6 bases and J 8 bases; nucleotides not matched to a gene: 22. Germline values: CDR1 SGHDT, CDR2 YYEEEE. CDR3 amino acids: CASTSDRALPGHREKLFF. The CDR3 DNA is TGTGCCAGCACCTCCGACAGGGCGTTACCAGGACACCGGGAAAAACTGTTTTTT.

The chain is built from TRBV6-6 and TRBJ2-3; D not certain. Per the germline V gene, CDR1 is MNHNY and CDR2 is SVGAGI (reference sequence). The CDR3 covers 15 residues. The germline V and J ends were trimmed by 2 bases and 7 bases, with 16 bases remaining between them. Written as DNA, the CDR3 is TGTGCCAGCAGTTACGAGGTTGGATTTTTTAATACGCAGTATTTT. It specifies CASSYEVGFFNTQYF.

About this clone: Germline is not matched at one junction end, which may reflect a read error. This chain uses TRBV2 with TRBJ2-5; 10 positions agree with TRBD1. The CDR3 totals 11 residues. The germline V gene has CDR1 SNHLY and CDR2 FYNNEI. The CDR3 region is CASRHRDRGDF. For the CDR3, the DNA is TGTGCCAGCCGACACCGGGACAGGGGTGACTTC.

The chain joins TRBV13 to TRBJ1-1; TRBD1 aligns across 9 bases. After removal of 5 bases from V and 4 bases from J, the junction contained 8 bases not matched to a gene. Germline V gene data show CDR1 as PRHDT and CDR2 as FYEKMQ (reference sequence). The CDR3 consists of 15 residues. This CDR3 is CASSQVGQGITEAFF. CDR3 DNA sequence: TGTGCCAGCAGCCAAGTGGGACAGGGAATCACTGAAGCTTTCTTT.

The J gene is TRBJ2-1, the V gene TRBV2, with D possibly matching TRBD2 (6 bases). The ends were cut back, 0 bases at V and 3 bases at J, with 6 bases in the middle. This CDR3 is 14 amino acids long. Germline CDR1 SNHLY, CDR2 FYNNEI. For the CDR3, the DNA is TGTGCCAGCAGTGAAGCGGGAGGCTACAATGAGCAGTTCTTC. Translated: CASSEAGGYNEQFF.

The rearrangement joins TRBV4-1 to TRBJ2-7; weak D call: TRBD1 (6 bases). Germline-derived CDR1 and CDR2 are MGHRA and YSYEKL. V shed 6 bases and J shed 3 bases, with 12 bases lying between them. CDR3 length: 13 amino acids. This chain's CDR3 is CASRKTGVYEQYF. The CDR3 region has the DNA TGCGCCAGCAGAAAGACAGGTGTCTACGAGCAGTACTTC.

Here the CDR3 DNA reads TGTGCCAGCAGCTTGGCCGGGGTCACGGTCGACTCCTACGAGCAGTACTTC. Translating it yields CASSLAGVTVDSYEQYF. The chain recombines TRBV5-6 with TRBJ2-7, with D tentatively TRBD2 (5 bases). CDR3 size: 17 residues. The ends were cut back, 0 bases at V and 0 bases at J, with 16 bases in the middle. Germline assignment: CDR1 SGHDT and CDR2 YYEEEE.

About this clone itself: Different DNA sequences within this sample yield the same CDR3. The V and J genes are TRBV18 and TRBJ2-5; 7 nucleotides line up with TRBD1. The J segment lost 2 bases and the V segment lost 3 bases, leaving 0 bases of the junction unmatched. Per the germline V gene, CDR1 is KGHSH and CDR2 is LQKENI. The CDR3 loop spans 13 amino acids. The CDR3 region is CASSPGQQETQYF. In DNA, the CDR3 is TGTGCCAGCTCACCGGGACAGCAAGAGACCCAGTACTTC.

Only a few counts were recorded for this clone. The gene calls are TRBV6-5 and TRBJ2-3; D gene ambiguous. This CDR3 contains 14 residues. Germline lookup yields CDR1 MNHEY and CDR2 SVGAGI. V was clipped by 5 bases and J by 0 bases, with 9 bases between them. CDR3 amino acids: CASSRSRSTDTQYF. In DNA form, the CDR3 reads TGTGCCAGCAGTAGGAGTCGGAGCACAGATACGCAGTATTTT.

A word on this clone: The same CDR3 can be traced to other DNA sequences in this sample. This sequence joins TRBV12-3 or TRBV12-4 and TRBJ2-3; D is unclear. V dropped 4 bases and J dropped 6 bases, with 5 bases sitting between them. The CDR3 runs to 11 residues. This CDR3 reads CASSSVDTQYF. The DNA of the CDR3 is TGTGCCAGCAGTTCGGTGGATACGCAGTATTTT.

J is TRBJ2-1 and V is TRBV7-9, with 10 bases matching TRBD2. The ends lost 3 bases at V and 7 bases at J; junction bases unmatched: 15. CDR1 and CDR2 (germline): SEHNR, FQNEAQ (reference sequence). The CDR3 contains 18 residues. The CDR3 nucleotides read TGTGCCAGCAGCTTCCCGTTCAGACTAGCGGGTTTGAGGAATGAGCAGTTCTTC. It encodes CASSFPFRLAGLRNEQFF.

The chain carries TRBV5-1 and TRBJ2-1; 8 nucleotides match TRBD2. The CDR3 length is 13 residues. Germline V gives CDR1 SGHRS, CDR2 YFSETQ. With V trimmed by 4 bases and J by 7 bases, 4 bases remained unmatched. The CDR3 loop is CASSPGGPNEQFF. The DNA for the CDR3 is TGCGCCAGCAGCCCGGGAGGGCCAAATGAGCAGTTCTTC.

The gene calls are TRBV19 and TRBJ1-3; unclear D gene. This CDR3 spans 14 amino acids. Trimming pared 3 bases from V and 0 bases from J, leaving 6 bases between. Germline-derived CDR1 and CDR2 are LNHDA and SQIVND (reference sequence). CDR3 sequence (DNA): TGTGCCAGTAGTATTGGGCACTCTGGAAACACCATATATTTT. It encodes CASSIGHSGNTIYF.

This sequence joins TRBV11-3 and TRBJ2-2; 13 bases line up with TRBD2. With V trimmed by 6 bases and J by 2 bases, 9 bases remained unmatched. Germline V gene data show CDR1 as SGHNT and CDR2 as YENEEA. The CDR3 is 18 amino acids. CDR3 residues: CASRPPRTSGRNTGELFF. The DNA of the CDR3 is TGTGCCAGCAGGCCCCCCCGGACTAGCGGGAGAAACACCGGGGAGCTGTTTTTT.

The chain carries TRBV4-2 and TRBJ2-5; the match to TRBD2 covers 13 bases. With V trimmed by 1 base and J by 1 base, 6 bases remained unmatched. Germline CDR1 reads LGHNA; CDR2 reads YNFKEQ. This CDR3 contains 18 residues. CDR3 in DNA: TGTGCCAGCAGCCAAGCCTCACGACTAGCGGGGGGCCAAGAGACCCAGTACTTC. Encoded protein: CASSQASRLAGGQETQYF.

The chain employs TRBV2 and TRBJ1-4, with D perhaps matching TRBD1 (6 bases). The CDR3 contains 13 residues. The V and J ends lost 7 bases and 8 bases respectively, with 14 bases between them. The germline V gene has CDR1 SNHLY and CDR2 FYNNEI. CDR3: CASKQGELEKLFF. Written as DNA, the CDR3 is TGTGCCAGCAAACAGGGAGAACTCGAAAAACTGTTTTTT.